The clone carrying this T cell receptor beta chain was picked up a small number of times. This sample is part of a study of blood T cell repertoires in COVID-19. Study information: T cells, B-cell-depleted T cells, or PBMCs provided the cDNA or gDNA that served as material.

The germline V gene has CDR1 LNHDA and CDR2 SQIVND (reference sequence). The junction had 9 bases not matched to a gene; V was cut back by 8 bases and J by 3 bases. The CDR3 loop spans 15 amino acids. In the authors' methods: Nucleated cell counts were estimated from reference gene primer amplification. Only in-frame clones appear in the TCRdb table, and some are missing; sequencing was by immunoSEQ multiplex PCR. V, J and clone size were drawn from that table, and D and trimming were deduced from the DNA. The repertoire holds about 200,000 clones, with 80% as singletons. V is TRBV19 and J is TRBJ1-5; 8 nucleotides line up with TRBD1. This TCR came from a human donor in a cohort sampled during active COVID-19. Sequencing was done on a sample of peripheral blood. The CDR3 protein is CASVGQGSYNQPQHF. In DNA form, the CDR3 reads TGTGCCAGTGTCGGACAGGGAAGTTACAATCAGCCCCAGCATTTT.